The clone carrying this T cell receptor beta chain was observed a handful of times. Individual cDNA molecules were tagged with unique molecular identifiers. TCRdb re-derived calls from the 5' RACE reads in MiXCR, one entry per CDR3 protein. The sample has some 71,000 distinct CDR3 sequences; about 9.1% are singletons. V shed 5 bases and J shed 4 bases, with 18 bases lying between them. The germline gives CDR1 PRHDT, CDR2 FYEKMQ (reference sequence). This CDR3 has 16 amino acids. This sample was included in a study of early T cells in non-severe SARS-CoV-2 infection. For the study at large: Chains were not paired, and sequencing was done on bulk RNA from unsorted whole blood.

This TCR was sampled from an adult who was a healthcare worker with PCR-confirmed SARS-CoV-2 infection or an uninfected control (not recorded which). The chain links TRBV13 to TRBJ2-1, with D maybe TRBD1 (6 bases). This specimen was whole blood, taken at baseline. This CDR3 reads CASSLTAGTFYNEQFF. The CDR3 region has the DNA TGTGCCAGCAGCCTCACCGCCGGGACATTTTACAATGAGCAGTTCTTC.